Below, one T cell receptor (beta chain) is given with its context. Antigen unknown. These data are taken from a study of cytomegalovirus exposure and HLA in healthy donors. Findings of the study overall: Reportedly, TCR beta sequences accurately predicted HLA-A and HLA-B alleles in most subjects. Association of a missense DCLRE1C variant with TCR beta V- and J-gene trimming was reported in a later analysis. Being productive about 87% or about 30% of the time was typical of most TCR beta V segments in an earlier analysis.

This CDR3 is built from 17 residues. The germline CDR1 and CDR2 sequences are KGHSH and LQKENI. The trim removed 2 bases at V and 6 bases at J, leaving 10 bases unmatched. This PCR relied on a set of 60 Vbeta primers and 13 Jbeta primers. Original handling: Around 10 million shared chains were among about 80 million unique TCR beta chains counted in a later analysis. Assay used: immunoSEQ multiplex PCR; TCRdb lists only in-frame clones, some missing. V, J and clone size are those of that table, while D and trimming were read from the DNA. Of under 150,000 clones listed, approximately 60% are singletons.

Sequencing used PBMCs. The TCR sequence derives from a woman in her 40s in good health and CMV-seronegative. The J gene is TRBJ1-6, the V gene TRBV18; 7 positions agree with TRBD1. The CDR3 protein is CASSPGSEAGGNSPLHF. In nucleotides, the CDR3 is TGTGCCAGCTCACCAGGATCGGAGGCAGGGGGTAATTCACCCCTCCACTTT.